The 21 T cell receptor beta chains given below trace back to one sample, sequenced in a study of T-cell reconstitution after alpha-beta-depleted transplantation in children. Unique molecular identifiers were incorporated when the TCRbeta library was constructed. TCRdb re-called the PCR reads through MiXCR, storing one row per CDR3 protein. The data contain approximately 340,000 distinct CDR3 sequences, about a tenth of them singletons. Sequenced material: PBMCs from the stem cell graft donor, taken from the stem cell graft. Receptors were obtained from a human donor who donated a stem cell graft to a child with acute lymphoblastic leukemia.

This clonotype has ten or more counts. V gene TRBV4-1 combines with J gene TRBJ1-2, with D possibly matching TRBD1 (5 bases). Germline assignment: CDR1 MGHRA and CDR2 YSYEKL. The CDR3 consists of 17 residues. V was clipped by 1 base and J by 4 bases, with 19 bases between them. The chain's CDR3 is CASSQVLQIDSVYGYTF. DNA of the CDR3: TGCGCCAGCAGCCAAGTCCTCCAAATTGACAGCGTCTATGGCTACACCTTC.

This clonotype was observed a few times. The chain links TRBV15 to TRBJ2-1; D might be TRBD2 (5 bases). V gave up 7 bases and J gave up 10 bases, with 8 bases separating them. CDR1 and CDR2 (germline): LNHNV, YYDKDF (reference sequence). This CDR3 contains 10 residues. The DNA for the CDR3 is TGTGCCACCAAACTAGGGGAGCAGTTCTTC. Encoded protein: CATKLGEQFF.

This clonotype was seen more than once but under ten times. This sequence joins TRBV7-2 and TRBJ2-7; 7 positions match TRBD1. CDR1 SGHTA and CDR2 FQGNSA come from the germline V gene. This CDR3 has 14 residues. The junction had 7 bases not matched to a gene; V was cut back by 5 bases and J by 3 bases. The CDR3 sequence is CASSTSGQVYEQYF. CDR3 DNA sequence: TGTGCCAGCAGCACCTCCGGACAGGTCTACGAGCAGTACTTC.

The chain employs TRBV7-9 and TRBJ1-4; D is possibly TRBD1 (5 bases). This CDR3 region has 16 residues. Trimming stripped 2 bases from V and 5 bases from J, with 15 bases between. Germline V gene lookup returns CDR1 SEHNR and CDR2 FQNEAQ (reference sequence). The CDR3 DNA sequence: TGTGCCAGCAGCTTATATGCGGGAGGGGAGAATGAAAAACTGTTTTTT. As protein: CASSLYAGGENEKLFF. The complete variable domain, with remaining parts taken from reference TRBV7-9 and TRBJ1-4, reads DTGVSQNPRHKITKRGQNVTFRCDPISEHNRLYWYRQTLGQGPEFLTYFQNEAQLEKSRLLSDRFSAERPKGSFSTLEIQRTEQGDSAMYLCASSLYAGGENEKLFFGSGTQLSVL.

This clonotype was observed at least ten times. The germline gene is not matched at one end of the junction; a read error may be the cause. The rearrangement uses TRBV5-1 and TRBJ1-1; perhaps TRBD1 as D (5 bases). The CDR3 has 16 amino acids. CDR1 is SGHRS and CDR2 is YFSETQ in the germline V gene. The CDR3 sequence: CASTLGPGTVNTEAFF. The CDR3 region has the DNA TGCGCCAGCACCTTGGGGCCCGGGACGGTGAACACTGAAGCTTTCTTT.

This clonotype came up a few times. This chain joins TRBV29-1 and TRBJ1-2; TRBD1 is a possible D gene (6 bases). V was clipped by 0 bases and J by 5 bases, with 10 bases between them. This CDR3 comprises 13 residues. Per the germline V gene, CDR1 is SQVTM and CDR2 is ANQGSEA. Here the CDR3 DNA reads TGCAGCGTTGAAGAAGCGGGGGCTTATGGCTACACCTTC. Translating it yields CSVEEAGAYGYTF.

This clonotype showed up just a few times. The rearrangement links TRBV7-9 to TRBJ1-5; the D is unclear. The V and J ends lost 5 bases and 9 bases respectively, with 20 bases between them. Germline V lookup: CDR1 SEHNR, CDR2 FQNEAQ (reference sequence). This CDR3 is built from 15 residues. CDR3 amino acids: CASSPLRGNQRPQHF. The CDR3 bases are TGTGCCAGCAGCCCCTTACGGGGAAATCAGAGGCCCCAGCATTTT.

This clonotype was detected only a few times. CDR3 region: CASSSGRELGAEQFF. Here the CDR3 DNA reads TGTGCCAGCAGTTCCGGGAGGGAGCTCGGCGCTGAGCAGTTCTTC. This chain connects TRBV12-3 or TRBV12-4 to TRBJ2-1, with 8 bases matching TRBD2. The V segment lost 4 bases and the J segment 9 bases; nucleotides outside the gene matches: 11. The CDR3 spans 15 residues.

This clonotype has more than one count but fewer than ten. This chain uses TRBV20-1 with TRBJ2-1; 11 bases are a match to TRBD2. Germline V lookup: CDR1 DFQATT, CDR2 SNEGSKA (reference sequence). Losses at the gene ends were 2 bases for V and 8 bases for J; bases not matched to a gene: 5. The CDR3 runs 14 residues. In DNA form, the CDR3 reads TGCAGTGCTAGATTAGCGGGAGGGGGTGATGAGCAGTTCTTC. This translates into CSARLAGGGDEQFF.

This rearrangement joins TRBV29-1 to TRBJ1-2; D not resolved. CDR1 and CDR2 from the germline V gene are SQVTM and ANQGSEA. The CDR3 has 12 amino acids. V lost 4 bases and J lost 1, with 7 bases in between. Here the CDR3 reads CSVGGFNYGYTF. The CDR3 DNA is TGCAGCGTTGGTGGCTTTAACTATGGCTACACCTTC.

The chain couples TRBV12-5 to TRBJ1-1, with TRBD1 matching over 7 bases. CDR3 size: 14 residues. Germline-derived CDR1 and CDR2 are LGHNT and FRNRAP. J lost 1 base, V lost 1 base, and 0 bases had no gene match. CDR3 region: CASGLGTGNTEAFF. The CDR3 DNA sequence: TGTGCTAGTGGTTTGGGGACAGGGAACACTGAAGCTTTCTTT.

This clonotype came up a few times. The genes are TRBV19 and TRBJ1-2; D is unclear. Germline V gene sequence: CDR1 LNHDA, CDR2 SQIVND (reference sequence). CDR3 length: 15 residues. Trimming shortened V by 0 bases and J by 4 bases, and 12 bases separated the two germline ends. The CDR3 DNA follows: TGTGCCAGTAGTATAGATGGTGGAGGAGGCTATGGCTACACCTTC. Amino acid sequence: CASSIDGGGGYGYTF. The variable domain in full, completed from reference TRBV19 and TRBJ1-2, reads DGGITQSPKYLFRKEGQNVTLSCEQNLNHDAMYWYRQDPGQGLRLIYYSQIVNDFQKGDIAEGYSVSREKKESFPLTVTSAQKNPTAFYLCASSIDGGGGYGYTFGSGTRLTVV.

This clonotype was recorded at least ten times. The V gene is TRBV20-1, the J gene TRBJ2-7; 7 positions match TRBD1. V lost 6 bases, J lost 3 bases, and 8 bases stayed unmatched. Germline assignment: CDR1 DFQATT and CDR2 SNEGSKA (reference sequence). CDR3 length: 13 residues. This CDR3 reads CSATTGLIYEQYF. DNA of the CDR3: TGCAGTGCCACGACAGGGTTAATCTACGAGCAGTACTTC.

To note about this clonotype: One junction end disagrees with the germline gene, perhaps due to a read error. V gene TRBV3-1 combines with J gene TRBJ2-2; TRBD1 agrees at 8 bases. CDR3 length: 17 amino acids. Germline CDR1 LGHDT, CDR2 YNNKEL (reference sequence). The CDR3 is CAISPPDRGPNTGELFF. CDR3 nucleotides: TGTGCCATCAGCCCCCCCGACAGGGGCCCGAACACCGGGGAGCTGTTTTTT.

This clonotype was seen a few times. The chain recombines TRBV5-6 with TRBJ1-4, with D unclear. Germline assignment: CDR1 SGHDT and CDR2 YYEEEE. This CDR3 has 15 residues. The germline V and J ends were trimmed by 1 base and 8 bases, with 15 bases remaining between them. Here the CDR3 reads CASSLQAAPGEKLFF. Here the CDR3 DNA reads TGTGCCAGCAGCTTGCAGGCGGCCCCGGGGGAAAAACTGTTTTTT. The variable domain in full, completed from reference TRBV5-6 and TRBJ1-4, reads DAGVTQSPTHLIKTRGQQVTLRCSPKSGHDTVSWYQQALGQGPQFIFQYYEEEERQRGNFPDRFSGHQFPNYSSELNVNALLLGDSALYLCASSLQAAPGEKLFFGSGTQLSVL.

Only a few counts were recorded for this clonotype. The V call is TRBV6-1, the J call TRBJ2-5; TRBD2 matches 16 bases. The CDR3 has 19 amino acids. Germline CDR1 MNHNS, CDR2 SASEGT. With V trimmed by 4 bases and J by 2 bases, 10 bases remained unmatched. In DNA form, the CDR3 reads TGTGCCAGCAGTGGGGTCGGGACTAGCGGGAGGGAGCCGCAAGAGACCCAGTACTTC. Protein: CASSGVGTSGREPQETQYF.

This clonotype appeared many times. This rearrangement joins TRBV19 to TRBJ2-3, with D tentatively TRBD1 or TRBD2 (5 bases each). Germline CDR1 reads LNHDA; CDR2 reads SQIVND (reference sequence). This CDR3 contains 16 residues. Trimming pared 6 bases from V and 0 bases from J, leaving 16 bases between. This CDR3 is CASSGDATPSTDTQYF. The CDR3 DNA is TGTGCCAGTAGCGGGGACGCAACTCCTAGCACAGATACGCAGTATTTT. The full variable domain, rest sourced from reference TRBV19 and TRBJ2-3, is DGGITQSPKYLFRKEGQNVTLSCEQNLNHDAMYWYRQDPGQGLRLIYYSQIVNDFQKGDIAEGYSVSREKKESFPLTVTSAQKNPTAFYLCASSGDATPSTDTQYFGPGTRLTVL.

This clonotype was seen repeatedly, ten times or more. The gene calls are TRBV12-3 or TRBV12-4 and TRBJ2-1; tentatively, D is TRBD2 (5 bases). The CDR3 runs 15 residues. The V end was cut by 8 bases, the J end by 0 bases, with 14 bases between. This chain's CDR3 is CASSRAESSYNEQFF. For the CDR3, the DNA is TGTGCCAGCTCGCGGGCGGAGAGCTCCTACAATGAGCAGTTCTTC.

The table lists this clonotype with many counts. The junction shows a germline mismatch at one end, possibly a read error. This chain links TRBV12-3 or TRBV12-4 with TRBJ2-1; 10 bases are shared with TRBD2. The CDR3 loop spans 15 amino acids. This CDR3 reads CASSIASGRTNEQFF. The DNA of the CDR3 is TGTGCCAGCAGTATAGCTAGCGGGAGAACCAATGAGCAGTTCTTC.

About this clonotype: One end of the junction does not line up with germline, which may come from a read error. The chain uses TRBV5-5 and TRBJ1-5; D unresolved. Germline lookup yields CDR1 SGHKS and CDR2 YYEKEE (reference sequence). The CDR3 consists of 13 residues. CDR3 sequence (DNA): TGTGGCAGCAGCTTGGTGGGTCGCGGGCCCCAGCATTTT. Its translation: CGSSLVGRGPQHF.

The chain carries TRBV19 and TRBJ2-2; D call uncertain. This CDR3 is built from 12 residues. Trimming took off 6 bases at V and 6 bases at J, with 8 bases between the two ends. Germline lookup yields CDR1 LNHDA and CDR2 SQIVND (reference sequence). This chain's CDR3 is CASRSGAGELFF. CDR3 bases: TGTGCCAGTAGATCGGGCGCCGGGGAGCTGTTTTTT. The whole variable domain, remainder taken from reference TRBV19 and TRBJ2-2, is DGGITQSPKYLFRKEGQNVTLSCEQNLNHDAMYWYRQDPGQGLRLIYYSQIVNDFQKGDIAEGYSVSREKKESFPLTVTSAQKNPTAFYLCASRSGAGELFFGEGSRLTVL.